These 14 T cell receptor beta chains were all obtained from the same sample, sequenced in a study of early T cells in non-severe SARS-CoV-2 infection. In TCRdb, the 5' RACE reads were re-called with MiXCR into one record per CDR3 protein. The repertoire holds about 20,000 distinct CDR3 sequences, with roughly 4.5% as singletons. Material: whole blood. Receptor source: an adult who was a healthcare worker with PCR-confirmed SARS-CoV-2 infection or an uninfected control (not recorded which).

This clonotype was observed a handful of times. The chain couples TRBV12-3 or TRBV12-4 to TRBJ2-3, with D hard to call. This CDR3 region has 14 residues. Deletions cut 6 bases from V and 2 bases from J, with 12 bases between. CDR3 in amino acids: CASSRGLYTDTQYF. The DNA of the CDR3 is TGTGCCAGCAGCCGTGGTCTTTACACAGATACGCAGTATTTT.

This clonotype was counted at least ten times. The rearrangement uses TRBV9 and TRBJ2-7; D possibly uses TRBD1 or TRBD2 (5 bases each). The CDR3 has 13 amino acids. Germline CDR1 and CDR2: SGDLS and YYNGEE. The V end lost 0 bases, the J end lost 5 bases, and 9 bases lay between the germline ends. The CDR3 loop reads CASSVDVGDEQYF. The CDR3 DNA is TGTGCCAGCAGCGTAGATGTGGGGGACGAGCAGTACTTC. Based on the CDR3 plus reference TRBV9 and TRBJ2-7, the full variable domain is DSGVTQTPKHLITATGQRVTLRCSPRSGDLSVYWYQQSLDQGLQFLIQYYNGEERAKGNILERFSAQQFPDLHSELNLSSLELGDSALYFCASSVDVGDEQYFGPGTRLTVT.

On this clonotype: Given a much more abundant clone one base away, this may be a read error. The chain combines TRBV4-3 with TRBJ2-3; weak D call: TRBD2 (7 bases). The CDR3 has 15 residues. Germline V gene data show CDR1 as LGHNA and CDR2 as YSLEER. Here the CDR3 reads CASSHRRGGSDRQYF. The CDR3 DNA is TGCGCCAGCAGCCATCGGAGGGGGGGATCAGATAGGCAGTATTTT.

This sequence joins TRBV19 and TRBJ1-1; D is unresolved. The germline V and J ends were trimmed by 4 bases and 5 bases, with 14 bases remaining between them. The germline V gene has CDR1 LNHDA and CDR2 SQIVND (reference sequence). The CDR3 runs to 14 residues. The DNA of the CDR3 is TGTGCCAGTAGTAGTACAGTGTTTGGGACTGAAGCTTTCTTT. It translates to CASSSTVFGTEAFF.

This clonotype is medium-sized. DNA of the CDR3: TGTGCCAGCAGTGGGGACCGAGGTGAAAAACTGTTTTTT. It yields the protein CASSGDRGEKLFF. The chain couples TRBV2 to TRBJ1-4; a weak D match, TRBD1 (5 bases). Deletions cut 4 bases from V and 7 bases from J, with 10 bases between. CDR1 is SNHLY, CDR2 FYNNEI, per germline. The CDR3 has 13 amino acids. Full variable domain (missing parts from reference TRBV2 and TRBJ1-4): EPEVTQTPSHQVTQMGQEVILRCVPISNHLYFYWYRQILGQKVEFLVSFYNNEISEKSEIFDDQFSVERPDGSNFTLKIRSTKLEDSAMYFCASSGDRGEKLFFGSGTQLSVL.

By share, this clonotype ranks as medium-sized (0.01 to 0.1%). The genes are TRBV15 and TRBJ2-5, with D unresolved. The germline V gene encodes CDR1 LNHNV and CDR2 YYDKDF (reference sequence). Trimming left V 1 base short and J 2 bases short, with 5 bases between. The CDR3 totals 13 residues. In DNA form, the CDR3 reads TGTGCCACCAGCAGAGGAGGACAAGAGACCCAGTACTTC. The encoded protein is CATSRGGQETQYF.

This clonotype came up a few times. The chain joins TRBV7-8 to TRBJ1-1; 9 bases align to TRBD1. Germline CDR1 is SGHVS and CDR2 is FQNEAQ. This CDR3 contains 17 residues. Unmatched junction bases numbered 10, after V lost 3 bases and J lost 2 bases. CDR3 residues: CASSFRNRGRFNTEAFF. The CDR3 DNA is TGTGCCAGCAGCTTTCGAAACAGGGGGCGATTTAACACTGAAGCTTTCTTT.

This clonotype qualifies as medium-sized. The chain has TRBV10-3 and TRBJ2-3; 9 bases line up with TRBD1. Germline-derived CDR1 and CDR2 are ENHRY and SYGVKD. The CDR3 contains 13 residues. V shed 8 bases, J shed 6 bases, and the junction held 6 bases outside the gene matches. Written as DNA, the CDR3 is TGTGCCATCCGACAGGGGGAAGTGGATACGCAGTATTTT. Translating gives CAIRQGEVDTQYF.

This clonotype occurred a few times. The chain joins TRBV3-1 to TRBJ1-1; the D gene is possibly TRBD1 (5 bases). Germline loops: CDR1 LGHDT, CDR2 YNNKEL (reference sequence). V was cut by 4 bases and J by 6 bases, with 15 bases left in between. The CDR3 consists of 14 residues. CDR3 bases: TGTGCCAGCAGCCCGTGGGGGGTGACCCCTGAAGCTTTCTTT. Translation: CASSPWGVTPEAFF. Looking up the rest from reference TRBV3-1 and TRBJ1-1 gives the full variable domain: DTAVSQTPKYLVTQMGNDKSIKCEQNLGHDTMYWYKQDSKKFLKIMFSYNNKELIINETVPNRFSPKSPDKAHLNLHINSLELGDSAVYFCASSPWGVTPEAFFGQGTRLTVV.

This clonotype was detected only a few times. The chain carries TRBV24-1 and TRBJ2-7, with 9 bases aligning to TRBD2. This CDR3 spans 16 amino acids. The germline gives CDR1 KGHDR, CDR2 SFDVKD. V trimming: 3 bases; J trimming: 3 bases; junction bases outside the gene matches: 8. The CDR3 loop reads CATSDKPGLAVYEQYF. DNA of the CDR3: TGTGCCACCAGTGATAAACCGGGACTAGCCGTCTACGAGCAGTACTTC.

The rearrangement uses TRBV3-1 and TRBJ1-6; the D is unclear. V lost 1 base, J lost 10 bases, and 11 bases lay in between. Per the germline V gene, CDR1 is LGHDT and CDR2 is YNNKEL (reference sequence). CDR3 length: 14 amino acids. The CDR3 is CASSQGNVGSPLHF. The CDR3 bases are TGTGCCAGCAGCCAAGGAAACGTGGGCTCACCCCTCCACTTT.

This clonotype was recorded many times. The V call is TRBV27, the J call TRBJ1-1; tentative D call: TRBD1 (6 bases). The ends were cut back, 4 bases at V and 0 bases at J, with 6 bases in the middle. The CDR3 covers 13 residues. Germline CDR1 MNHEY, CDR2 SMNVEV (reference sequence). The chain's CDR3 is CASSWDMNTEAFF. The CDR3 nucleotides are TGTGCCAGCAGTTGGGACATGAACACTGAAGCTTTCTTT.

By share of the sample, this clonotype is medium-sized. V is TRBV12-3 or TRBV12-4 and J is TRBJ1-4; D is unclear. V dropped 7 bases and J dropped 7 bases, with 10 bases sitting between them. The length of the CDR3 is 12 residues. The CDR3 is CASTPMGEKLFF. The DNA for the CDR3 is TGTGCCAGCACTCCTATGGGTGAAAAACTGTTTTTT.

This clonotype was seen a handful of times. The chain is built from TRBV9 and TRBJ2-1; 8 nucleotides match TRBD2. The CDR3 extends over 17 amino acids. V lost 0 bases, J lost 0 bases, and 5 bases stayed unmatched. Per the germline V gene, CDR1 is SGDLS and CDR2 is YYNGEE. The CDR3 region is CASSVASGGSSYNEQFF. In DNA, the CDR3 is TGTGCCAGCAGCGTAGCTTCGGGGGGGTCCTCCTACAATGAGCAGTTCTTC.